These T cell receptor beta chains were read from a single sample in a study of blood T cells in healthy people across ages. In TCRdb, the 5' RACE reads were re-called with MiXCR into one record per CDR3 protein. The sample contains approximately 800,000 distinct CDR3 sequences, about 62% of which appear only once. The sequenced sample consisted of blood. The receptors shown here come from a man aged 25-45 years in good health. CDR3s include the opening cysteine and the closing phenylalanine or tryptophan. D genes are given only for firm matches. Some rows mark clone size as missing; the rest say once, few, many or name a class of expanded clone.

v_call	d_call	clone_size	j_call	cdr3_nt	cdr3_aa
TRBV20-1	TRBD2	-	TRBJ2-3	TGCAGTGCTACTACTAGCGGGAGGCTCACAGATACGCAGTATTTT	CSATTSGRLTDTQYF
TRBV20-1	-	once	TRBJ2-5	TGCAGCGTGCTAAGGGCGGAGTCCTACGGGCAGTACTTC	CSVLRAESYGQYF
TRBV6-6	-	-	TRBJ1-5	TGTGCCAGCTGGACTGTCCCCGGTCAGCCCCAGCATTTT	CASWTVPGQPQHF
TRBV12-3/TRBV12-4	TRBD1	-	TRBJ1-5	TGTGCCAGCAGCCCGGACAGGGAGCCCCAGCATTTT	CASSPDREPQHF
TRBV3-1	-	-	TRBJ1-1	TGTGCCAGCAGCCAATATCTAGGGGGGAGAGCTTTCTTT	CASSQYLGGRAFF
TRBV20-1	-	-	TRBJ1-2	TGCAGTGCTAGAGATCCGGGAACAGTGAGTTATGGCTACACCTTC	CSARDPGTVSYGYTF
TRBV20-1	TRBD1	-	TRBJ1-5	TGCAGTGCTAGAGATCTGGTCGGGACAGACATACAGCCCCAGCATTTT	CSARDLVGTDIQPQHF
TRBV6-1	TRBD1	-	TRBJ1-6	TGTGCCAGCAGTGGACAGGGACCGAATTCACCCCTCCACTTT	CASSGQGPNSPLHF
TRBV7-2	-	-	TRBJ2-5	TGTGCCAGCGGCTTCGGGCCCCGGGAGACCCAGTACTTC	CASGFGPRETQYF
TRBV4-1	-	-	TRBJ2-7	TGCGCCAGCAGCCAGGTCACAGACAACTACGAGCAGTACTTC	CASSQVTDNYEQYF
TRBV29-1	TRBD2	-	TRBJ2-5	TGCAGCGTTCGGGAGGGGTCCGGGGAGACCCAGTACTTC	CSVREGSGETQYF
TRBV12-3/TRBV12-4	-	once	TRBJ1-5	TGTGCCAGCAGTCGTACAGGGATAGGACAGCCCCAGCATTTT	CASSRTGIGQPQHF
TRBV2	TRBD2	-	TRBJ2-5	TGTGCCAGCACACTAGCGGAAGGGACCCAGTACTTC	CASTLAEGTQYF
TRBV10-3	TRBD1	-	TRBJ1-6	TGTGCCATAACGACAGGGGAAAATTCACCCCTCCACTTT	CAITTGENSPLHF
TRBV12-3/TRBV12-4	-	-	TRBJ1-4	TGTGCCAGCAACCCGGGCAACACCGGGGAAAAACTGTTTTTT	CASNPGNTGEKLFF
TRBV6-5	-	-	TRBJ2-7	TGTGCCAGCAGTTACTCGATAGGAGGGGACGAAACCTACGAGCAGTACTTC	CASSYSIGGDETYEQYF
TRBV7-2	TRBD2	once	TRBJ2-5	TGTGCCAGCCAAAGTGGCGGGACTAGCGTTAAAGAGACCCAGTACTTC	CASQSGGTSVKETQYF
TRBV7-3	-	-	TRBJ2-2	TGTGCCAGCAGCTTAAGCGGAGCATTGAACACCGGGGAGCTGTTTTTT	CASSLSGALNTGELFF
TRBV4-2	-	few	TRBJ1-5	TGTGCCAGCAGCCAGGGAAATAGCAATCAGCCCCAGCATTTT	CASSQGNSNQPQHF
TRBV7-8	-	-	TRBJ2-5	TGTGCCAGCAGCTTATACGCCGCTCGGAGGGGGGTTCTTTCGGAGACCCAGTACTTC	CASSLYAARRGVLSETQYF
TRBV6-1	TRBD1	few	TRBJ1-2	TGTGCCAGCAGTGAACATACAGGGGTTTGGGATGGCTACACCTTC	CASSEHTGVWDGYTF
TRBV5-1	-	-	TRBJ1-2	TGCGCCAGCAGCCTAGCTTGGACAGCAAAAAACCGCTATGGCTACACCTTC	CASSLAWTAKNRYGYTF
TRBV7-2	TRBD2	-	TRBJ2-7	TGTGCCAGCAGCTTCAGCGGGGGGCGGAATTACGAGCAGTACTTC	CASSFSGGRNYEQYF
TRBV7-2	TRBD2	-	TRBJ2-1	TGTGCCAGCAGCCCAAGCGGGAGAATGGCCGGCAATGAGCAGTTCTTC	CASSPSGRMAGNEQFF
TRBV9	TRBD2	-	TRBJ2-1	TGTGCCAGCAGCGTAGAGTCTAGCGGCCACAATGAGCAGTTCTTC	CASSVESSGHNEQFF
TRBV12-3/TRBV12-4	-	few	TRBJ2-3	TGTGCCAGCACCTCCGACGCTTCCACAGATACGCAGTATTTT	CASTSDASTDTQYF
TRBV7-9	-	once	TRBJ2-7	TGTGCCAGCAGCTTAGTTACCATTGGGAAGTGGGGCGACGAGCAGTACTTC	CASSLVTIGKWGDEQYF
TRBV7-9	TRBD2	few	TRBJ2-7	TGTGCCAGCAGCTCTGGTGGACTAGCGGGAGTCGGTTTCTACGAGCAGTACTTC	CASSSGGLAGVGFYEQYF
TRBV7-7	-	-	TRBJ2-5	TGTGCCAGCGGGGTCCTAGGAGAGACCCAGTACTTC	CASGVLGETQYF
TRBV7-9	TRBD2	-	TRBJ2-2	TGTGCCAGCAGCCAAAGCGCGGGAGGAGAGCGGGAGCTGTTTTTT	CASSQSAGGERELFF
TRBV19	-	-	TRBJ1-5	TGTGCCAGTAGTATGAGCGGGGGCGGTCAGCCCCAGCATTTT	CASSMSGGGQPQHF
TRBV29-1	TRBD2	-	TRBJ2-7	TGCAGCGTTGAAGGTGCGGGAGAGTTGGTAGGGGAGGCCCAGTACTTC	CSVEGAGELVGEAQYF
TRBV7-9	-	few	TRBJ2-7	TGTGCCAGCAGCTCCTCCGGGACACCCTACGAGCAGTACTTC	CASSSSGTPYEQYF
TRBV27	-	-	TRBJ1-6	TGTGCCAGCAGTTTATCGGGACGGAATTCACCCCTCCACTTT	CASSLSGRNSPLHF